This TCR beta chain was recovered during a study of shared clonotypes between healthy human individuals. Naive-designated CD8 cells lacked CD45RO, were positively enriched for CCR7, and omitted terminally differentiated effector memory CD45RA+ cells. The protocol was immunoSEQ multiplex PCR, while the TCRdb copy is restricted to in-frame clones and leaves out a portion. The table includes hundreds of thousands of clones, 95% to 98% detected once. Germline V CDR1 and CDR2: SGHAT, FQNNGV. V lost 1 base, J lost 6 bases, and 8 bases stayed unmatched. The CDR3 has 17 amino acids. This clonotype was sampled from a man in his thirties or forties in good health. Source material: naive CD8+ T cells sorted from blood. The V and J genes are TRBV11-2 and TRBJ2-2; 10 nucleotides match TRBD2. This CDR3 reads CASSLGDSGRFPGELFF. As DNA, the CDR3 is TGTGCCAGCAGCTTAGGAGATAGCGGGAGGTTCCCCGGGGAGCTGTTTTTT.